Included here is one T cell receptor beta chain sequence, with context. No cognate antigen has been identified for it. Base qualities are missing; no much larger clone stands one base away. TCRbeta libraries were sequenced on an Illumina MiSeq, averaging roughly 41,000 productive templates per sample. Multiplex PCR amplification was used to generate TCRbeta CDR3 libraries with the immunoSEQ assay. For the original study's pipeline: Repertoire diversity was computed as previously defined, with values near 0 indicating extremely monoclonal samples. Entries here come from immuneACCESS through TCRdb and include only in-frame sequences with V and J called. Some clones fail to appear in such tables; in the studies checked, an unresolved V gene covers under half of the shortfall, and the cause of the remainder is unknown. That table is the source of V, J and clone size, and D and trimming were worked out from the DNA. The table for this sample lists roughly 10,000 clones; around 57% of them were counted only once. The ten largest clones capture roughly 9% of the sample.

CDR1 and CDR2, looked up from the germline V gene, are SGDLS and YYNGEE. Between the V and J ends, shortened by 1 base and 3 bases respectively, the junction contains 4 bases. There are 13 amino acids in the CDR3, from cysteine to phenylalanine inclusive. Only the CDR3 DNA is retained, 39 bases long and in frame from the first base. The sample comes from a study of STAT3 mutations in large granular lymphocyte leukemia (dated by TCRdb to the late 2010s). The study in broad terms: Roughly half of the T-LGLL patients who were sequenced longitudinally carried canonical activating STAT3 mutations. Over half of the T-LGLL patients were given one or more immunosuppressive therapy regimens, and 30% to 45% of the treated patients had a hematologic response. Serial deep sequencing of TCRbeta CDR3 and STAT3 was performed in patients with T-cell large granular lymphocyte leukemia to reconstruct clonal hierarchy and dynamics. From an initial cohort of 200 to 250 LGL patients, approximately 18 representative T-LGLL cases were selected for longitudinal TCRbeta and STAT3 sequencing. As controls within the study, a couple of patients with natural killer LGL leukemia were also sequenced longitudinally. Patients were sequenced at 4 time points on average, with the number of samplings per patient ranging from 2 to 8. What the work shows at the level of the full study, not this receptor alone: TCR clonotype switching after therapy was observed in 6 of 18 patients, and all newly emerging clones were found to be STAT3 wild type. Because no samples were available when a clone first appeared, clonal expansion had to be inferred from samplings taken at other points. Every T-LGLL patient showed at least one immunodominant TCRbeta clonotype, and about half showed multiple immunodominant subclonotypes. Since codominant clonotypes persisted in some patients, a small but highly pathogenic clone may have gone undetected. Dominant TCR clone burden was found to exceed STAT3 mutant burden in several patients, suggesting that STAT3 mutation arose secondarily within a pre-expanded clone. Linking therapy response to changes in TCR clonal burden was complicated by variable intervals between samplings and by differing treatment regimens.

The same DNA, extracted from blood mononuclear cells, served for both TCR sequencing and STAT3 sequencing. This TCR was sampled from a boy younger than 18 with T-cell large granular lymphocyte leukemia. Some clones in this sample may be carry-over from other donors' samples. The age is the age at diagnosis. The specimen sequenced was peripheral blood mononuclear cells. The V and J segments used are TRBV9 and TRBJ1-4; no D gene can be assigned with confidence. In nucleotide form, the sequence is TGTGCCAGCAGCGTATCCCCTAATGAAAAACTGTTTTTT. It encodes CASSVSPNEKLFF. When the CDR3 is completed using the reference TRBV9 and TRBJ1-4 genes on either side, the full variable domain is DSGVTQTPKHLITATGQRVTLRCSPRSGDLSVYWYQQSLDQGLQFLIQYYNGEERAKGNILERFSAQQFPDLHSELNLSSLELGDSALYFCASSVSPNEKLFFGSGTQLSVL.